The rows below give T cell receptor beta chains drawn from one sample of a study of CD8 T cells in ankylosing spondylitis. MiXCR, run by TCRdb on the 5' RACE reads, gives a single entry per CDR3 protein. The table has about 190,000 distinct CDR3 sequences, approximately 12% seen once. Source material: blood, either unsorted or a sorted T cell fraction (not recorded which). The receptor set was obtained from a female donor with ankylosing spondylitis or in good health (not recorded which). The CDR3 runs from the conserved cysteine through the conserved F or W. The D gene is left open where the match is weak. Clone size is not always given. Where it is, it says once, few, many or a class for expanded clones.

abundance: many
v_gene: TRBV19
d_gene: TRBD1
j_gene: TRBJ1-1
len: 15
CDR3nt: TGTGCCAGTACCTCACCGGGACAGGGGAATACTGAAGCTTTCTTT
CDR3aa: CASTSPGQGNTEAFF

abundance: many
v_gene: TRBV7-2
d_gene: .
j_gene: TRBJ2-2
len: 15
CDR3nt: TGTGCCAGCAGCTTCCGGACTTCTAACACCGGGGAGCTGTTTTTT
CDR3aa: CASSFRTSNTGELFF

abundance: many
v_gene: TRBV5-1
d_gene: .
j_gene: TRBJ1-3
len: 14
CDR3nt: TGCGCCAGCAGCTCCGGGGGGATTGGAAACACCATATATTTT
CDR3aa: CASSSGGIGNTIYF

abundance: .
v_gene: TRBV18
d_gene: .
j_gene: TRBJ2-3
len: 11
CDR3nt: TGTGCCAGCTCACCCGGGGACTCACACGCTTTT
CDR3aa: CASSPGDSHAF

abundance: few
v_gene: TRBV20-1
d_gene: .
j_gene: TRBJ1-4
len: 11
CDR3nt: TGCAGTGCTAAGAAAGGGGAAAAACTGTTTTTT
CDR3aa: CSAKKGEKLFF

abundance: medium-sized
v_gene: TRBV28
d_gene: .
j_gene: TRBJ2-7
len: 14
CDR3nt: TGTGCCAGCAGTTTTGAGGGACTCACCTACGAGCAGTACTTC
CDR3aa: CASSFEGLTYEQYF

abundance: many
v_gene: TRBV7-9
d_gene: .
j_gene: TRBJ1-1
len: 13
CDR3nt: TGTGCCAGCACTGACAGTATGAACACTGAAGCTTTCTTT
CDR3aa: CASTDSMNTEAFF

abundance: few
v_gene: TRBV9
d_gene: TRBD2
j_gene: TRBJ2-1
len: 15
CDR3nt: TGTGCCAGCAGCGTAGCGGGACTAGTCAATCTTGAGCAGTTCTTC
CDR3aa: CASSVAGLVNLEQFF

abundance: many
v_gene: TRBV12-3/TRBV12-4
d_gene: .
j_gene: TRBJ1-5
len: 12
CDR3nt: TGTGCCAGCAGTTTTTTGGTCCAGCCCCAGCATTTT
CDR3aa: CASSFLVQPQHF

abundance: many
v_gene: TRBV5-1
d_gene: .
j_gene: TRBJ2-1
len: 15
CDR3nt: TGCGCCAGCAGACCCACGGGGACGCGCTACAATGAGCAGTTCTTC
CDR3aa: CASRPTGTRYNEQFF

abundance: many
v_gene: TRBV7-2
d_gene: TRBD2
j_gene: TRBJ2-3
len: 17
CDR3nt: TGTGCCAGCAGCTTGGCCTTTCTAGCGGTCAGCACAGATACGCAGTATTTT
CDR3aa: CASSLAFLAVSTDTQYF

abundance: many
v_gene: TRBV7-2
d_gene: TRBD2
j_gene: TRBJ2-3
len: 17
CDR3nt: TGTGCCAGCAGCCTAGCCCCGGGACTAGCGGAACCCAATACGCAGTATTTT
CDR3aa: CASSLAPGLAEPNTQYF

abundance: .
v_gene: TRBV7-2
d_gene: .
j_gene: TRBJ1-2
len: 13
CDR3nt: TGTGCCAGCAGCTTAGCCCTAGAGGAGGGCTACACCTTC
CDR3aa: CASSLALEEGYTF

abundance: many
v_gene: TRBV24-1
d_gene: TRBD1
j_gene: TRBJ2-2
len: 14
CDR3nt: TGTGCCACCAGTGAGGGACAGCACACCGGGGAGCTGTTTTTT
CDR3aa: CATSEGQHTGELFF

abundance: many
v_gene: TRBV24-1
d_gene: .
j_gene: TRBJ1-1
len: 15
CDR3nt: TGTGCCACCAGTGATCCGAGGGGCGGGGGCACTGAAGCTTTCTTT
CDR3aa: CATSDPRGGGTEAFF

abundance: .
v_gene: TRBV7-2
d_gene: .
j_gene: TRBJ2-3
len: 13
CDR3nt: TGTGCCAGCAGCTTGAGGGGCGAAAATACGCAGTATTTT
CDR3aa: CASSLRGENTQYF

abundance: many
v_gene: TRBV12-3/TRBV12-4
d_gene: TRBD1
j_gene: TRBJ2-2
len: 14
CDR3nt: TGTGCCAGCAGTGCAGGGACAGGGCGAGCTGGGCTGTTTTTT
CDR3aa: CASSAGTGRAGLFF

abundance: .
v_gene: TRBV20-1
d_gene: .
j_gene: TRBJ2-1
len: 12
CDR3nt: TGCAGTGCTAGCCTTTCCTACAATGAGCAGTTCTTC
CDR3aa: CSASLSYNEQFF

abundance: .
v_gene: TRBV20-1
d_gene: TRBD2
j_gene: TRBJ2-7
len: 14
CDR3nt: TGCAGTGCTAGAGTCCCGGGACTAGCGTACGAGCAGTACTTC
CDR3aa: CSARVPGLAYEQYF

abundance: many
v_gene: TRBV12-3/TRBV12-4
d_gene: .
j_gene: TRBJ1-6
len: 14
CDR3nt: TGTGCCAGCAGTTTAAACCAGGCCAAATCACCCCTCCACTTT
CDR3aa: CASSLNQAKSPLHF

abundance: many
v_gene: TRBV7-3
d_gene: .
j_gene: TRBJ2-2
len: 14
CDR3nt: TGTGCCAGCAGCTTAAGTCGGAACACCGGGGAGCTGTTTTTT
CDR3aa: CASSLSRNTGELFF

abundance: few
v_gene: TRBV5-6
d_gene: .
j_gene: TRBJ2-5
len: 12
CDR3nt: TGTGCCAGCAGCTCCTACGGAGAGACCCAGTACTTC
CDR3aa: CASSSYGETQYF

abundance: .
v_gene: TRBV20-1
d_gene: .
j_gene: TRBJ1-5
len: 18
CDR3nt: TGCAGTGCTAGAGATCGTCTTGGGGGGGCGCGTAGGAATCAGCCCCAGCATTTT
CDR3aa: CSARDRLGGARRNQPQHF

abundance: many
v_gene: TRBV12-3/TRBV12-4
d_gene: .
j_gene: TRBJ2-3
len: 12
CDR3nt: TGTGCCAGCAGTTTTCGGGCAGATACGCAGTATTTT
CDR3aa: CASSFRADTQYF

abundance: few
v_gene: TRBV6-2/TRBV6-3
d_gene: .
j_gene: TRBJ2-3
len: 13
CDR3nt: TGTGCCAGCAAGGGTCACAACACAGATACGCAGTATTTT
CDR3aa: CASKGHNTDTQYF

abundance: many
v_gene: TRBV5-1
d_gene: .
j_gene: TRBJ1-1
len: 12
CDR3nt: TGCGCCAGCAGCTTCGACAGGCCTGGAGCTTTCTTT
CDR3aa: CASSFDRPGAFF